The next 12 T cell receptor beta chains were all read from a single sample in a study of T-cell reconstitution after alpha-beta-depleted transplantation in children. A TCRbeta library incorporating unique molecular identifiers was prepared. TCRdb analysed the PCR reads with MiXCR anew, one entry per CDR3 protein. The sample records over 45,000 distinct CDR3 sequences, around 5.9% being singletons. This specimen consisted of PBMCs, mostly from graft donor cells, obtained 60 days after TCRalphabeta/CD19-depleted stem cell transplant. These receptors were obtained from a female patient younger than 10 who had a stem cell transplant for aplastic anemia, so the T cells may come from the graft donor.

This clonotype has ten or more counts. CDR3 bases: TGTGCCAGCAGCCGGACTAGCGGGAGGGGAGAGACCCAGTACTTC. It translates to CASSRTSGRGETQYF. V usage is TRBV7-2 and J usage is TRBJ2-5; 15 bases align to TRBD2. This CDR3 spans 15 amino acids. V was pared by 5 bases and J by 4 bases, with 2 bases of the junction left unmatched. Germline CDR1 SGHTA, CDR2 FQGNSA.

In this sample, this clonotype turned up many times. The chain uses TRBV29-1 and TRBJ2-7, with TRBD1 matching over 7 bases. CDR1 and CDR2 (germline): SQVTM, ANQGSEA. V trimming: 7 bases; J trimming: 0 bases; junction bases outside the gene matches: 6. The length of the CDR3 is 13 residues. Written as DNA, the CDR3 is TGCAGCGGATCGACAGGGCACTCCTACGAGCAGTACTTC. The encoded protein is CSGSTGHSYEQYF.

The V call is TRBV7-2, the J call TRBJ2-3; no firm D call. The germline gives CDR1 SGHTA, CDR2 FQGNSA. Trimming shortened V by 4 bases and J by 6 bases, and 8 bases separated the two germline ends. The CDR3 covers 12 residues. The CDR3 nucleotides are TGTGCCAGCAGCTCCCTCTCGGATACGCAGTATTTT. It translates to CASSSLSDTQYF.

The chain is built from TRBV11-2 and TRBJ2-3; D is uncertain. V lost 2 bases and J 3 bases, leaving 6 bases between the germline ends. The germline CDR1 and CDR2 sequences are SGHAT and FQNNGV. The CDR3 spans 13 residues. The chain's CDR3 is CASSLFLTDTQYF. The CDR3 DNA is TGTGCCAGCAGCTTATTCCTGACAGATACGCAGTATTTT.

This clonotype has a count of ten or more. The chain links TRBV7-9 to TRBJ2-5, with D possibly being TRBD1 (7 bases). This CDR3 region has 16 residues. Germline lookup yields CDR1 SEHNR and CDR2 FQNEAQ (reference sequence). Trimming stripped 0 bases from V and 1 base from J, with 12 bases between. The CDR3 DNA follows: TGTGCCAGCAGCTTAGCGGAGGGGACAGCCCAAGAGACCCAGTACTTC. This gives the protein CASSLAEGTAQETQYF.

This clonotype was counted many times. The chain couples TRBV29-1 to TRBJ2-5; no clear D gene. The CDR3 runs to 14 residues. V lost 6 bases and J 4 bases, leaving 18 bases between the germline ends. From germline, CDR1 is SQVTM and CDR2 ANQGSEA. The CDR3 DNA sequence: TGCAGCGTCGGAGACCTAAAAAGCAGAGAGACCCAGTACTTC. Its protein product is CSVGDLKSRETQYF.

This clonotype was found many times. This chain uses TRBV5-6 with TRBJ1-5, with 7 nucleotides matching TRBD1. This CDR3 contains 14 residues. Losses at the gene ends were 4 bases for V and 1 base for J; bases not matched to a gene: 2. Per the germline V gene, CDR1 is SGHDT and CDR2 is YYEEEE. The CDR3 DNA follows: TGTGCCAGCAGCCTGGACAGGAGCAATCAGCCCCAGCATTTT. As protein: CASSLDRSNQPQHF. Full variable domain (remainder filled in from reference TRBV5-6 and TRBJ1-5): DAGVTQSPTHLIKTRGQQVTLRCSPKSGHDTVSWYQQALGQGPQFIFQYYEEEERQRGNFPDRFSGHQFPNYSSELNVNALLLGDSALYLCASSLDRSNQPQHFGDGTRLSIL.

The chain employs TRBV7-9 and TRBJ1-5; 10 bases line up with TRBD1. With 4 bases clipped from V and 5 bases from J, the junction kept 8 bases outside the gene matches. The length of the CDR3 is 16 residues. Germline V gives CDR1 SEHNR, CDR2 FQNEAQ (reference sequence). As DNA, the CDR3 is TGTGCCAGCAGCTGGAGGGACAGGGGATTCCATCAGCCCCAGCATTTT. Amino acid sequence: CASSWRDRGFHQPQHF.

This clonotype was seen many times. The V and J genes are TRBV3-1 and TRBJ1-2, with D hard to call. V was pared by 0 bases and J by 7 bases, with 9 bases between. The CDR3 length is 13 residues. Germline CDR1 reads LGHDT; CDR2 reads YNNKEL (reference sequence). The CDR3 protein is CASSQDRRLGYTF. The DNA of the CDR3 is TGTGCCAGCAGCCAAGATCGCAGGCTTGGCTACACCTTC.

CDR3 nucleotides: TGTGCCAGCTCACCACGGACAGGGGGCTACGAGCAGTACTTC. The encoded protein is CASSPRTGGYEQYF. The rearrangement joins TRBV18 to TRBJ2-7; 10 positions match TRBD1. CDR1 and CDR2 from the germline V gene are KGHSH and LQKENI. The V gene end was trimmed by 1 base and the J gene end by 3 bases; junction bases not matched to a gene: 0. The CDR3 has 14 amino acids.

This clonotype has only a few counts. The J gene is TRBJ2-4, the V gene TRBV27, with TRBD2 as a possible D gene (5 bases). CDR1 is MNHEY and CDR2 is SMNVEV in the germline V gene (reference sequence). V dropped 5 bases and J dropped 1 base, with 12 bases sitting between them. The CDR3 spans 15 residues. This CDR3 reads CASSAEPGAKNIQYF. The CDR3 DNA reads TGTGCCAGCAGTGCGGAACCGGGGGCCAAAAACATTCAGTACTTC.

This clonotype was observed many times. This chain connects TRBV6-1 to TRBJ2-1, with D hard to call. The CDR3 has 12 amino acids. The germline V and J ends were trimmed by 5 bases and 10 bases, with 12 bases remaining between them. CDR1 and CDR2 from the germline V gene are MNHNS and SASEGT. CDR3 loop: CASSTSTWEQFF. The CDR3 DNA reads as TGTGCCAGCAGTACGTCTACTTGGGAGCAGTTCTTC.